These T cell receptor beta chains were read from a single sample in a study of OX40 agonist ivuxolimab in advanced cancers. TCRdb's table, derived via immunoSEQ multiplex PCR, lists solely in-frame clones and lacks some. The sample consists of around 60,000 clones, around nine tenths of them appearing once. Sequencing used CD4+ or CD8+ T cells sorted from blood, obtained in a trial of the OX40 agonist ivuxolimab. Receptor source: an adult with an advanced solid tumor such as melanoma, head and neck, liver or kidney cancer. Both conserved end residues are part of each CDR3. The order of the fields is clone size, J gene, D gene, V gene, CDR3 DNA, CDR3 protein. The D gene is left open where the match is weak. A row's size may be missing; if present it is once, few, many or a size class.

- | TRBJ2-5 | - | TRBV9 | TGTGCCAGCAGCCCCCACCTCGATCAAGAGACCCAGTACTTC | CASSPHLDQETQYF
- | TRBJ2-2 | TRBD1 | TRBV5-1 | TGCGCCAGCAGCTCCAGGGGGACCGGGGAGCTGTTTTTT | CASSSRGTGELFF
- | TRBJ2-7 | TRBD1 | TRBV11-2 | TGTGCCAGCAGCCAAATCGGGACAGTCGGCGAGCAGTACTTC | CASSQIGTVGEQYF
few | TRBJ1-2 | TRBD1 | TRBV7-2 | TGTGCCAGCAGCTCGCCGGACAGGGGGAACTATGGCTACACCTTC | CASSSPDRGNYGYTF
once | TRBJ2-7 | - | TRBV27 | TGTGCCAGCAGTTTGGCGGGAAACCCCTACGAGCAGTACTTC | CASSLAGNPYEQYF
- | TRBJ2-2 | - | TRBV18 | TGTGCCAGCTCACCAATAAGAGGGGACACCGGGGAGCTGTTTTTT | CASSPIRGDTGELFF
- | TRBJ1-1 | - | TRBV7-8 | TGTGCCAGCAGCTTCGGGAACACTGAAGCTTTCTTT | CASSFGNTEAFF
once | TRBJ2-5 | TRBD1 | TRBV29-1 | TGCAGCGTTGAAGGGGAACAGGGGGCCGAAGAGACCCAGTACTTC | CSVEGEQGAEETQYF
- | TRBJ1-2 | TRBD1 | TRBV11-1 | TGTGCCAGCAGCTCTATCTTAACGGGACAGGGGACTTATGGCTACACCTTC | CASSSILTGQGTYGYTF
- | TRBJ2-7 | TRBD1 | TRBV19 | TGTGCCAGTAGTATCACCTCTAAGGGGGCCGGCGAGCAGTACTTC | CASSITSKGAGEQYF
- | TRBJ1-1 | - | TRBV4-1 | TGCGCCAGCAGCCTAGAAACTCTCGGAAGGAACACTGAAGCTTTCTTT | CASSLETLGRNTEAFF
- | TRBJ2-3 | TRBD2 | TRBV4-3 | TGCGCCAGCAGTCAAAGGACTAGCAGTAGCACAGATACGCAGTATTTT | CASSQRTSSSTDTQYF
once | TRBJ2-7 | - | TRBV28 | TGTGCCAGCAGTTCCTTTCGGGGCTCCACGTCTTCCTACGAGCAGTACTTC | CASSSFRGSTSSYEQYF
- | TRBJ2-3 | TRBD2 | TRBV29-1 | TGCAGCGTCTCCGGGAGGAACACAGATACGCAGTATTTT | CSVSGRNTDTQYF
- | TRBJ2-5 | - | TRBV4-1 | TGCGCCAGCAGCCAATACTCGGGTCCCTTAGAGCAGTACTTC | CASSQYSGPLEQYF
- | TRBJ2-2 | TRBD1 | TRBV19 | TGTGCCAGTAGGGGACAGGGGGCTTTCGGGGAGCTGTTTTTT | CASRGQGAFGELFF
- | TRBJ2-7 | - | TRBV5-1 | TGCGCCAGCAGCCCCGGGACCCTCAGCGAGCAGTACTTC | CASSPGTLSEQYF
once | TRBJ2-1 | TRBD2 | TRBV4-1 | TGCGCCAGCAGCCAAGGGGGGGGTGAGCAGTTCTTC | CASSQGGGEQFF
- | TRBJ1-1 | TRBD1 | TRBV4-1 | TGCGCCAGCAGCCTGGGACAGGGGGACACTGAAGCTTTCTTT | CASSLGQGDTEAFF
- | TRBJ1-4 | - | TRBV19 | TGTGCCAGTAGTATACAGCGGTATAATGAAAAACTGTTTTTT | CASSIQRYNEKLFF
- | TRBJ2-1 | TRBD2 | TRBV5-4 | TGTGCCAGCAGCTTGGTTGGATTCGCAGGGGGGCTAGCGGGAGGCAATGAGCAGTTCTTC | CASSLVGFAGGLAGGNEQFF
- | TRBJ2-1 | - | TRBV6-5 | TGTGCCAGCAGTTACGTGGGTTCCTACAATGAGCAGTTCTTC | CASSYVGSYNEQFF
- | TRBJ2-7 | - | TRBV28 | TGTGCCAGCAGTTTCCGCGGACCCCTCGAGCAGTACTTC | CASSFRGPLEQYF
many | TRBJ2-1 | TRBD2 | TRBV7-2 | TGTGCCAGCAGCTTTGGTAGCGGGGGGGGCAATGAGCAGTTCTTC | CASSFGSGGGNEQFF
- | TRBJ2-1 | - | TRBV6-1 | TGTGCCAGCAGTGAAGCGGTATGGAACTCCTACAATGAGCAGTTCTTC | CASSEAVWNSYNEQFF
- | TRBJ2-7 | TRBD1 | TRBV5-8 | TGTGCCAGCAGCATCTCCGTGACAGGGTGGTTCGAGCAGTACTTC | CASSISVTGWFEQYF
few | TRBJ2-5 | TRBD1 | TRBV29-1 | TGCAGCGTTTCACAGGGGGGAGAGACCCAGTACTTC | CSVSQGGETQYF
once | TRBJ2-3 | - | TRBV5-8 | TGTGCCAGCATCGAAGGATCGGCATCGGCAGATACGCAGTATTTT | CASIEGSASADTQYF
- | TRBJ2-7 | - | TRBV4-3 | TGCGCCAGCAGCCCCGCAGGTTCCTACGAGCAGTACTTC | CASSPAGSYEQYF
- | TRBJ2-3 | TRBD2 | TRBV10-3 | TGTGCCATCAGTGAGTCTTCCTCTAGCGGGCCCTACACAGATACGCAGTATTTT | CAISESSSSGPYTDTQYF
once | TRBJ2-1 | TRBD2 | TRBV10-1 | TGCGCCAGCAGTGAGTCGGGACTAGCGCGGGACAGGCACAATGAGCAGTTCTTC | CASSESGLARDRHNEQFF
- | TRBJ2-4 | TRBD1 | TRBV7-9 | TGTGCCAGCAGCTCCAACCAAAGGACAGGGCAACGGAACATTCAGTACTTC | CASSSNQRTGQRNIQYF